A single sample gave rise to the 25 T cell receptor beta chains below, sequenced in a study of beta chain features in type 1 diabetes. General study points: Type 1 diabetes patients showed a moderate but significant shortening of TCRB CDR3s in all four CD4+ subsets.

These receptors' antigens are unknown. TCRB transcripts that were expressed got sequenced, as all of the isolated RNA had been reverse transcribed. Produced via immunoSEQ multiplex PCR; TCRdb's table is partial and in-frame only. Counted here are 40,000 to 65,000 clones, 55% to 80% occurring once; the ten biggest clones make up roughly 0.3%. The sample taken for sequencing was stem cell memory CD4+ T cells from blood. The receptors come from a woman between 25 and 40 years old with type 1 diabetes.

The gene calls are TRBV11-2 and TRBJ2-7, with 12 bases fitting TRBD1. The length of the CDR3 is 15 residues. V lost 5 bases and J lost 4; bases outside the gene matches: 6. Germline V gives CDR1 SGHAT, CDR2 FQNNGV. The CDR3: CASSGGTGGLYEQYF. CDR3 coding DNA: TGTGCCAGCAGCGGCGGGACAGGGGGCCTATACGAGCAGTACTTC.

The V call is TRBV28, the J call TRBJ1-5; TRBD1 matches 7 bases. Looked up from germline, CDR1 is MDHEN and CDR2 is SYDVKM. The V segment lost 3 bases and the J segment 3 bases; nucleotides outside the gene matches: 8. The CDR3 is made up of 16 amino acids. The DNA of the CDR3 is TGTGCCAGCAGTTTGCCCAGGGGGTTGATCAATCAGCCCCAGCATTTT. It codes for CASSLPRGLINQPQHF.

This clone came up once. The chain is built from TRBV28 and TRBJ2-7; weak D call: TRBD2 (5 bases). V gave up 6 bases and J gave up 7 bases, with 22 bases separating them. There are 15 residues in the CDR3. Germline CDR1 MDHEN, CDR2 SYDVKM. CDR3 amino acids: CASRLISGAPREQYF. The CDR3 DNA reads TGTGCCAGCAGATTGATCAGCGGCGCACCGAGGGAGCAGTACTTC.

The chain has TRBV28 and TRBJ1-2; perhaps TRBD1 as D (6 bases). V shed 6 bases and J shed 3 bases, with 20 bases lying between them. CDR1 MDHEN and CDR2 SYDVKM come from the germline V gene. The CDR3 is 16 amino acids. This CDR3 is CASSNSGTRGDYGYTF. The CDR3 DNA follows: TGTGCCAGCAGCAACTCCGGGACACGGGGTGACTATGGCTACACCTTC.

This chain joins TRBV6-5 and TRBJ2-7, with TRBD2 as a possible D gene (5 bases). Trimming cost V 0 bases and J 4 bases, with 13 bases left between them. The V gene's germline CDR1 is MNHEY and CDR2 SVGAGI. This CDR3 contains 15 residues. CDR3 protein: CASSYSGGWDYEQYF. DNA for the CDR3: TGTGCCAGCAGTTACTCTGGCGGGTGGGATTACGAGCAGTACTTC.

The chain combines TRBV10-1 with TRBJ2-3; 9 nucleotides align to TRBD2. The CDR3 runs to 14 residues. V shed 3 bases, J shed 11 bases, and the junction held 9 bases outside the gene matches. The germline CDR1 and CDR2 sequences are WNHNN and SYGVQD (reference sequence). The chain's CDR3 is CASSEGGRATVQYF. In DNA form, the CDR3 reads TGCGCCAGCAGTGAAGGCGGGAGGGCAACCGTGCAGTATTTT.

The rearrangement joins TRBV5-1 to TRBJ1-1; 8 positions match TRBD1. V shed 2 bases, J shed 3 bases, and the junction held 6 bases outside the gene matches. The CDR3 loop spans 15 amino acids. Germline values: CDR1 SGHRS, CDR2 YFSETQ. The CDR3 region is CASSFQGAGDTEAFF. The DNA for the CDR3 is TGCGCCAGCAGCTTCCAGGGGGCCGGGGACACTGAAGCTTTCTTT.

The chain uses TRBV10-1 and TRBJ2-4, with 7 bases aligning to TRBD2. CDR3 length equals 11 residues. V dropped 6 bases and J dropped 12; count of bases not matched to a gene: 5. Germline V gives CDR1 WNHNN, CDR2 SYGVQD (reference sequence). The CDR3 DNA follows: TGCGCCAGCAGCTTGGGACTACCTCAGTACTTC. The encoded protein is CASSLGLPQYF.

J is TRBJ2-5 and V is TRBV7-9; D is uncertain. The last part of the DNA fits TRBJ2-7 better; the J call may be wrong. Germline V gene sequence: CDR1 SEHNR, CDR2 FQNEAQ (reference sequence). The CDR3 is 12 residues long. CDR3 nucleotides: TGTGCCAGCAGCCTTTCTCTCTACGAGCAGTACTTC. Protein sequence: CASSLSLYEQYF.

J is TRBJ2-7 and V is TRBV18; 12 positions agree with TRBD1. CDR3 length: 18 amino acids. V shed 3 bases and J 1 base; nucleotides not matched to a gene: 10. Germline values: CDR1 KGHSH, CDR2 LQKENI. The CDR3 loop is CASSPTIGTGGSSYEQYF. CDR3 in DNA: TGTGCCAGCTCACCTACAATCGGGACAGGGGGCTCGTCCTACGAGCAGTACTTC. The variable domain in full, completed from reference TRBV18 and TRBJ2-7, reads NAGVMQNPRHLVRRRGQEARLRCSPMKGHSHVYWYRQLPEEGLKFMVYLQKENIIDESGMPKERFSAEFPKEGPSILRIQQVVRGDSAAYFCASSPTIGTGGSSYEQYFGPGTRLTVT.

This clone was recorded once. The chain carries TRBV5-1 and TRBJ1-2, with unresolved D. The V gene lost 2 bases and the J gene lost 1 base, with 6 bases spanning the gap. This CDR3 has 13 residues. Germline CDR1 reads SGHRS; CDR2 reads YFSETQ. The CDR3 coding sequence is TGCGCCAGCAGCTTCTCCGGTAACTATGGCTACACCTTC. As protein: CASSFSGNYGYTF.

The chain employs TRBV27 and TRBJ2-3; 9 bases are shared with TRBD2. With 7 bases clipped from V and 6 bases from J, the junction kept 8 bases outside the gene matches. CDR3 size: 14 residues. Germline-derived CDR1 and CDR2 are MNHEY and SMNVEV (reference sequence). CDR3 amino acids: CASMWGAGGDTQYF. Written as DNA, the CDR3 is TGTGCCAGCATGTGGGGAGCGGGGGGCGATACGCAGTATTTT.

This clone was picked up one time. The rearrangement links TRBV4-1 to TRBJ2-1; 12 bases agree with TRBD2. The V gene end was trimmed by 0 bases and the J gene end by 7 bases; junction bases not matched to a gene: 10. The CDR3 loop spans 18 amino acids. CDR1 and CDR2 (germline): MGHRA, YSYEKL. The CDR3 here is CASSQDPGTSGRRNEQFF. In DNA form, the CDR3 reads TGCGCCAGCAGCCAAGATCCCGGGACTAGCGGGCGCCGAAATGAGCAGTTCTTC.

The J gene is TRBJ2-7, the V gene TRBV4-1; 8 nucleotides align to TRBD1. Germline CDR1 MGHRA, CDR2 YSYEKL. V lost 1 base to trimming and J lost 2 bases; unmatched junction nucleotides: 7. The length of the CDR3 is 16 residues. The CDR3 nucleotides read TGCGCCAGCAGCCAAGTCCCGGGACAGGCTGCCTACGAGCAGTACTTC. It codes for CASSQVPGQAAYEQYF.

This clone was seen more than once but under ten times. V usage is TRBV5-1 and J usage is TRBJ2-5; 8 nucleotides align to TRBD2. The CDR3 covers 15 residues. Germline assignment: CDR1 SGHRS and CDR2 YFSETQ. J lost 5 bases, V lost 4 bases, and 10 bases had no gene match. CDR3 sequence: CASSQTGTRSETQYF. CDR3 in DNA: TGCGCCAGCAGCCAGACCGGGACTAGGTCGGAGACCCAGTACTTC.

V gene TRBV2 combines with J gene TRBJ2-5; 7 bases fit TRBD1. Germline V gives CDR1 SNHLY, CDR2 FYNNEI. This CDR3 is 13 amino acids long. The V segment lost 7 bases and the J segment 5 bases; nucleotides outside the gene matches: 7. The CDR3 coding sequence is TGTGCCAGCACCGACAGGGCTTGGGAGACCCAGTACTTC. It yields the protein CASTDRAWETQYF.

This clone was recorded a few times. The J gene is TRBJ2-3, the V gene TRBV7-9; 8 bases agree with TRBD2. Unmatched junction bases numbered 3, after V lost 5 bases and J lost 2 bases. Germline CDR1 is SEHNR and CDR2 is FQNEAQ (reference sequence). This CDR3 contains 14 residues. CDR3 region: CASSPSGYTDTQYF. The CDR3 coding sequence is TGTGCCAGCAGCCCTAGCGGGTACACAGATACGCAGTATTTT.

The rearrangement joins TRBV6-5 to TRBJ1-1; D ambiguous. In germline, CDR1 is MNHEY, CDR2 SVGAGI. The V end was cut by 6 bases, the J end by 1 base, with 9 bases between. The CDR3 contains 13 residues. CDR3 sequence (DNA): TGTGCCAGCAGGAGACTTCCGAACACTGAAGCTTTCTTT. The encoded protein is CASRRLPNTEAFF.

The gene calls are TRBV20-1 and TRBJ2-1, with D unclear. The CDR3 is made up of 10 amino acids. Trimming cost V 5 bases and J 6 bases, with 5 bases left between them. The germline V gene encodes CDR1 DFQATT and CDR2 SNEGSKA (reference sequence). CDR3 region: CSAVINEQFF. The CDR3, as DNA: TGCAGTGCTGTAATCAATGAGCAGTTCTTC.

This clone was detected only a few times. The chain employs TRBV7-6 and TRBJ2-3; 15 bases line up with TRBD2. From germline, CDR1 is SGHVS and CDR2 FNYEAQ. The V gene end was trimmed by 5 bases and the J gene end by 6 bases; junction bases not matched to a gene: 21. The CDR3 sequence is 21 residues long. The CDR3 DNA is TGTGCCAGCAGCCCGACGGATCGACCGGGACTAGCGGGAGGACCTAGGGATACGCAGTATTTT. Its translation is CASSPTDRPGLAGGPRDTQYF.

This chain connects TRBV7-9 to TRBJ2-7; D remains unclear. This CDR3 has 12 residues. In germline, CDR1 is SEHNR, CDR2 FQNEAQ (reference sequence). V was pared by 4 bases and J by 4 bases, with 8 bases between. The CDR3 loop reads CASSSQDYEQYF. CDR3 nucleotides: TGTGCCAGCAGCTCTCAGGATTACGAGCAGTACTTC.

J is TRBJ1-5 and V is TRBV20-1, with 10 bases lining up with TRBD1. This CDR3 region has 11 residues. V trimming: 0 bases; J trimming: 15 bases; junction bases outside the gene matches: 2. Per germline, CDR1 DFQATT and CDR2 SNEGSKA (reference sequence). The CDR3 DNA reads as TGCAGTGCTAGAGATCGGGACAGGGGGCATTTT. Its translation: CSARDRDRGHF.

The chain carries TRBV5-1 and TRBJ2-1; the D is unclear. Deletions cut 0 bases from V and 1 base from J, with 8 bases between. Germline lookup yields CDR1 SGHRS and CDR2 YFSETQ. The CDR3 has 15 amino acids. CDR3 coding DNA: TGCGCCAGCAGCTTGGCCCTGAGTTCCTACAATGAGCAGTTCTTC. It specifies CASSLALSSYNEQFF.

The chain carries TRBV30 and TRBJ2-4; TRBD2 matches 10 bases. This CDR3 contains 13 residues. J was trimmed by 7 bases and V by 0 bases; bases with no gene match: 0. Germline CDR1 and CDR2: GTSNPN and SVGIG (reference sequence). The CDR3 here is CAWSVAGGNIQYF. For the CDR3, the DNA is TGTGCCTGGAGTGTAGCGGGAGGGAACATTCAGTACTTC.

The chain employs TRBV5-1 and TRBJ2-7, with a tentative D call TRBD1 (5 bases). The CDR3 is made up of 14 amino acids. CDR1 SGHRS and CDR2 YFSETQ come from the germline V gene. V dropped 0 bases and J dropped 5 bases, with 12 bases sitting between them. The CDR3 spells CASSLVLQGHEQYF. CDR3 nucleotide sequence: TGCGCCAGCAGCTTGGTTCTCCAGGGCCACGAGCAGTACTTC. The full variable domain, completed using reference TRBV5-1 and TRBJ2-7, is KAGVTQTPRYLIKTRGQQVTLSCSPISGHRSVSWYQQTPGQGLQFLFEYFSETQRNKGNFPGRFSGRQFSNSRSEMNVSTLELGDSALYLCASSLVLQGHEQYFGPGTRLTVT.